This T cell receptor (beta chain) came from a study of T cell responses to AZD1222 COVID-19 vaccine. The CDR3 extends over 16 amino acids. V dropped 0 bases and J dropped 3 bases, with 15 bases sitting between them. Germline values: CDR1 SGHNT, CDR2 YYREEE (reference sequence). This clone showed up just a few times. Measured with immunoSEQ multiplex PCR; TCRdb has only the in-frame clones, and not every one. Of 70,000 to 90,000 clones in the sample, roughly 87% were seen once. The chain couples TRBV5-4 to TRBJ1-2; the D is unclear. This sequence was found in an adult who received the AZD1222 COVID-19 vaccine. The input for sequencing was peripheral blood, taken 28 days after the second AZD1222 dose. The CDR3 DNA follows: TGTGCCAGCAGCTTGGGGGCGGTCCGGGATGACTATGGCTACACCTTC. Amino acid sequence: CASSLGAVRDDYGYTF. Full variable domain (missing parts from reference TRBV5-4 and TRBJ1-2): ETGVTQSPTHLIKTRGQQVTLRCSSQSGHNTVSWYQQALGQGPQFIFQYYREEENGRGNFPPRFSGLQFPNYSSELNVNALELDDSALYLCASSLGAVRDDYGYTFGSGTRLTVV.